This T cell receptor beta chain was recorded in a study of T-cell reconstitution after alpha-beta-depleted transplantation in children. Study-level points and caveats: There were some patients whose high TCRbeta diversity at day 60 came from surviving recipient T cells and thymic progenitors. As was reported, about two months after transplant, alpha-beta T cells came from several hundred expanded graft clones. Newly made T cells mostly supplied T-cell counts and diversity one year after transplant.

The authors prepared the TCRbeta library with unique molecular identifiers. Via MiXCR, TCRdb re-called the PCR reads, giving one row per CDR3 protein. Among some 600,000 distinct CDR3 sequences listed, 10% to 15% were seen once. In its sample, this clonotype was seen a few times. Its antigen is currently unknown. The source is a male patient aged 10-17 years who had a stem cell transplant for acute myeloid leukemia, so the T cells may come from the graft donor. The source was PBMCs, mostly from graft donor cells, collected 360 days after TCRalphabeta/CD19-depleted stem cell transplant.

CDR3 DNA sequence: TGTGCCAGCAGCTTGAGTAGCGGTCCCTACGAGCAGTACTTC. Its translation is CASSLSSGPYEQYF. The gene calls are TRBV7-2 and TRBJ2-7; tentatively, D is TRBD2 (6 bases). V shed 3 bases and J shed 2 bases, with 11 bases lying between them. The CDR3 spans 14 residues. Germline values: CDR1 SGHTA, CDR2 FQGNSA.